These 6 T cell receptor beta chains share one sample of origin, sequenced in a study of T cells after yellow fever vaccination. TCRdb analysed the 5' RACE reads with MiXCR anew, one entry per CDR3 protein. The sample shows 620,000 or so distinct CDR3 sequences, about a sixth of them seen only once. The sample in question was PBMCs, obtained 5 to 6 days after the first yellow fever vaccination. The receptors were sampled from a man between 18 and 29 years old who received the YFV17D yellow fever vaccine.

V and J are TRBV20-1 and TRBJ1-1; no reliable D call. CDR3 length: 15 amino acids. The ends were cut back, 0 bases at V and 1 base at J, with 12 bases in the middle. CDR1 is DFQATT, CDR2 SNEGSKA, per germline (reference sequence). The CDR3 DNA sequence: TGCAGTGCTAGAGATCTCAGGAGAACGAACACTGAAGCTTTCTTT. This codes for CSARDLRRTNTEAFF.

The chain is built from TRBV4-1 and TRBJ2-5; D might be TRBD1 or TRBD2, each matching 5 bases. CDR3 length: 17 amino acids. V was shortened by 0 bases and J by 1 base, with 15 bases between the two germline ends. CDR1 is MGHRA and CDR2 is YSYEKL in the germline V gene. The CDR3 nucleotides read TGCGCCAGCAGCCAAGATATTCAGGGACGGATCCAAGAGACCCAGTACTTC. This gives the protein CASSQDIQGRIQETQYF.

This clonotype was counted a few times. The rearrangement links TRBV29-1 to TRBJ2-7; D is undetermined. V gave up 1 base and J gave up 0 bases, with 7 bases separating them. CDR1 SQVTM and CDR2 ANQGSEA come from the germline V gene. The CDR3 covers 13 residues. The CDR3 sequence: CSVEAPPSYEQYV. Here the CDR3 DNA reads TGCAGCGTTGAAGCTCCCCCCTCCTACGAGCAGTACGTC.

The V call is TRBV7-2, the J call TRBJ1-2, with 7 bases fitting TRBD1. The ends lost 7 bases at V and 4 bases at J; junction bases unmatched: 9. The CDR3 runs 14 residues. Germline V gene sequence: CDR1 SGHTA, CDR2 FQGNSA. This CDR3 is CASTKPTGVYGYTF. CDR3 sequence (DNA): TGTGCCAGCACAAAACCCACAGGGGTCTATGGCTACACCTTC.

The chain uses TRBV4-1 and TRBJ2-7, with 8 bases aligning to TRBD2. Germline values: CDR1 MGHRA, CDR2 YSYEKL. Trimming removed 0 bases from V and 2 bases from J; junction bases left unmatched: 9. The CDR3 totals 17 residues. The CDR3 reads CASSQDREGRTAYEQYV. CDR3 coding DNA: TGCGCCAGCAGCCAAGATCGGGAGGGCCGAACCGCCTACGAGCAGTACGTC.

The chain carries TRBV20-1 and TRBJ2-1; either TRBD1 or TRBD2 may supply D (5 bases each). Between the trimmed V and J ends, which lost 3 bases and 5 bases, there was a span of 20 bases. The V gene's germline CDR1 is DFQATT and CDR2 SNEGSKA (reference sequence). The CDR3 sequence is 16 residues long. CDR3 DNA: TGCAGTGCTAGCGGTCGGGTGAGGGGTATAAACAATGAGCAGTTCTTC. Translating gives CSASGRVRGINNEQFF.